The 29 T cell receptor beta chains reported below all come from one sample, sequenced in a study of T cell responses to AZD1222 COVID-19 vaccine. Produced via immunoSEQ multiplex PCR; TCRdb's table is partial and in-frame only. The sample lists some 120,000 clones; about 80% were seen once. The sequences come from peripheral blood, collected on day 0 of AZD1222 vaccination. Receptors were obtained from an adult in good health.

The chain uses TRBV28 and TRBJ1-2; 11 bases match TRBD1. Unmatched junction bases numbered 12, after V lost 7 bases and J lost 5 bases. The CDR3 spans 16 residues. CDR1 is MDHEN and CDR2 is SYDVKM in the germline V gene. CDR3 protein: CASKHGTGGNRYGYTF. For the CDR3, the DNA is TGTGCCAGCAAACATGGGACAGGGGGGAATAGATATGGCTACACCTTC.

In nucleotides, the CDR3 is TGTGCCAGTCGGCAGGGGGACGGCAGATTTAATTCACCCCTCCACTTT. Protein sequence: CASRQGDGRFNSPLHF. The chain employs TRBV19 and TRBJ1-6, with TRBD1 identical over 7 bases. This CDR3 region has 16 residues. Germline V gene lookup returns CDR1 LNHDA and CDR2 SQIVND (reference sequence). V was pared by 8 bases and J by 6 bases, with 13 bases of the junction left unmatched.

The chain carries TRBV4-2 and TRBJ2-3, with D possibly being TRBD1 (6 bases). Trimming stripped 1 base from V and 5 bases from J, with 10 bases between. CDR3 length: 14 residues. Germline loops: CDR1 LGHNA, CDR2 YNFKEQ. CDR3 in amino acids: CASSQAQGEDTQYF. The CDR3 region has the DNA TGTGCCAGCAGCCAAGCACAGGGTGAAGATACGCAGTATTTT.

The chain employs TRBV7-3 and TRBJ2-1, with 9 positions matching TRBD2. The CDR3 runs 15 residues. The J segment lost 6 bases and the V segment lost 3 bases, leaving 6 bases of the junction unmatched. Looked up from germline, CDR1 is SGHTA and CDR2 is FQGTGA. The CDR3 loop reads CASSFHSGSGNEQFF. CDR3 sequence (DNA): TGTGCCAGCAGCTTTCATAGCGGGAGCGGCAATGAGCAGTTCTTC. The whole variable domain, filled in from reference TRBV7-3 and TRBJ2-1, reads GAGVSQTPSNKVTEKGKYVELRCDPISGHTALYWYRQSLGQGPEFLIYFQGTGAADDSGLPNDRFFAVRPEGSVSTLKIQRTERGDSAVYLCASSFHSGSGNEQFFGPGTRLTVL.

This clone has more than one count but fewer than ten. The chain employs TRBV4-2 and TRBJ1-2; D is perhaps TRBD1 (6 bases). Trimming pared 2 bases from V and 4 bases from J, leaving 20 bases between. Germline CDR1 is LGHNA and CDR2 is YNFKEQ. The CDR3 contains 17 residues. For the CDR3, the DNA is TGTGCCAGCAGCCAAAAGACAGGAGACGGCGGTCCCTATGGCTACACCTTC. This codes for CASSQKTGDGGPYGYTF.

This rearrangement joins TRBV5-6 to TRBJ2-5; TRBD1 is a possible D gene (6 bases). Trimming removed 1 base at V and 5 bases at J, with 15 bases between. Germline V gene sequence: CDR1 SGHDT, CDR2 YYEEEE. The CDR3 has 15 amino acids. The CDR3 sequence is CASSLPQGIRETQYF. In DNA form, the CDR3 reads TGTGCCAGCAGCTTGCCGCAGGGGATAAGGGAGACCCAGTACTTC.

The CDR3 nucleotides read TGTGCCAGCAGCCCCCTGACAGGTGTCTATGGCTACACCTTC. The encoded protein is CASSPLTGVYGYTF. This sequence joins TRBV3-1 (or the pseudogene TRBV3-2) and TRBJ1-2; possible D gene TRBD1, 6 bases. The germline gives CDR1 LGHDT, CDR2 YNNKEL (reference sequence). This CDR3 has 14 amino acids. V shed 4 bases and J shed 4 bases, with 13 bases lying between them.

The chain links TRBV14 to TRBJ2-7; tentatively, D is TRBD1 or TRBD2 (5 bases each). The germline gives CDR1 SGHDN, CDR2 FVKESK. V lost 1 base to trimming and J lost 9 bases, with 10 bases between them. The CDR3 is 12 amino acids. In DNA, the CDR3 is TGTGCCAGCAGCCAAGTGGGGGTGAGGCAGTACTTC. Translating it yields CASSQVGVRQYF. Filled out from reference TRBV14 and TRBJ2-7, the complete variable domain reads EAGVTQFPSHSVIEKGQTVTLRCDPISGHDNLYWYRRVMGKEIKFLLHFVKESKQDESGMPNNRFLAERTGGTYSTLKVQPAELEDSGVYFCASSQVGVRQYFGPGTRLTVT.

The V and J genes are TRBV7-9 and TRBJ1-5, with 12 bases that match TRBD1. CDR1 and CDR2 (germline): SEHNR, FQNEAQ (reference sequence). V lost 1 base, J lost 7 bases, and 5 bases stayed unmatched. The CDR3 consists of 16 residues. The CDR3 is CASSLVGTGGRQPQHF. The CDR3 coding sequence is TGTGCCAGCAGCTTAGTTGGGACAGGGGGCCGACAGCCCCAGCATTTT. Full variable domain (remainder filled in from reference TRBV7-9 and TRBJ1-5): DTGVSQNPRHKITKRGQNVTFRCDPISEHNRLYWYRQTLGQGPEFLTYFQNEAQLEKSRLLSDRFSAERPKGSFSTLEIQRTEQGDSAMYLCASSLVGTGGRQPQHFGDGTRLSIL.

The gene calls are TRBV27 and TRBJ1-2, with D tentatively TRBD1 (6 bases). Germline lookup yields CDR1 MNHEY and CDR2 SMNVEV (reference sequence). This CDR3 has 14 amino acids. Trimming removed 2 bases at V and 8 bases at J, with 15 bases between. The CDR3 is CASSLKGGGQGYTF. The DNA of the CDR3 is TGTGCCAGCAGTTTAAAAGGGGGGGGTCAGGGCTACACCTTC.

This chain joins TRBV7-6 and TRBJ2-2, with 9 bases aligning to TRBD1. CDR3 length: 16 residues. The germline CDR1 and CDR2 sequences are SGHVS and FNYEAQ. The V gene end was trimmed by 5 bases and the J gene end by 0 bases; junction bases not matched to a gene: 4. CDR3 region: CASSLTGGPNTGELFF. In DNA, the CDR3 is TGTGCCAGCAGCCTTACAGGGGGCCCGAACACCGGGGAGCTGTTTTTT.

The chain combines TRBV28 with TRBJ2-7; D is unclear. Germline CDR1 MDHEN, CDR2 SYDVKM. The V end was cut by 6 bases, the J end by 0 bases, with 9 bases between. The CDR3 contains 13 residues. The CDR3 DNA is TGTGCCAGCAGAAAGAGAAACTCCTACGAGCAGTACTTC. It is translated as CASRKRNSYEQYF.

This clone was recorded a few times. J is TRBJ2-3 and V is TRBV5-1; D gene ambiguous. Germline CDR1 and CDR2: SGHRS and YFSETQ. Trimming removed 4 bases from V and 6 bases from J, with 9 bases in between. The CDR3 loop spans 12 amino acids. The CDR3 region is CASSQFGDTQYF. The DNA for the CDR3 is TGCGCCAGCAGCCAGTTCGGCGATACGCAGTATTTT. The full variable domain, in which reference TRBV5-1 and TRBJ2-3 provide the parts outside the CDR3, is KAGVTQTPRYLIKTRGQQVTLSCSPISGHRSVSWYQQTPGQGLQFLFEYFSETQRNKGNFPGRFSGRQFSNSRSEMNVSTLELGDSALYLCASSQFGDTQYFGPGTRLTVL.

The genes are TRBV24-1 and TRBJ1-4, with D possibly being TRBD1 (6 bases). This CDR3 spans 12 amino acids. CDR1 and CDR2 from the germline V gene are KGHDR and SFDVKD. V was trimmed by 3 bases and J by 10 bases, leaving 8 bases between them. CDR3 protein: CATSDTGRKLFF. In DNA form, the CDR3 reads TGTGCCACCAGTGATACAGGGAGAAAACTGTTTTTT.

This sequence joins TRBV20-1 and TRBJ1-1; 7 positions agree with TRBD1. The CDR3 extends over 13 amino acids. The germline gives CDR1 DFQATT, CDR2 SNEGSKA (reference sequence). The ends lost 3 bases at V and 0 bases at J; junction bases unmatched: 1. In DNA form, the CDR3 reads TGCAGTGCTAGTGACAGGGTGAACACTGAAGCTTTCTTT. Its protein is CSASDRVNTEAFF.

CDR3 sequence (DNA): TGTGCCAGCAGCGGGGGGAACTATAATTCACCCCTCCACTTT. It yields the protein CASSGGNYNSPLHF. V is TRBV3-1 (or the pseudogene TRBV3-2) and J is TRBJ1-6, with D possibly matching TRBD1 (5 bases). The CDR3 length is 14 residues. Germline CDR1 reads LGHDT; CDR2 reads YNNKEL (reference sequence). Trimming cost V 5 bases and J 3 bases, with 8 bases left between them.

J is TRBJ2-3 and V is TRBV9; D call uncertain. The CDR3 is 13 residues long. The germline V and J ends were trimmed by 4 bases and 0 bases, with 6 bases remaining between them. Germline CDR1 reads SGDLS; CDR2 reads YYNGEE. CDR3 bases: TGTGCCAGCAGCCTCGTCAGCACAGATACGCAGTATTTT. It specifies CASSLVSTDTQYF.

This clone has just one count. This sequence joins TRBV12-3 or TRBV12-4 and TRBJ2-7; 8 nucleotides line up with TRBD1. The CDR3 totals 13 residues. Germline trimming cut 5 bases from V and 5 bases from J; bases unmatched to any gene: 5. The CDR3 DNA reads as TGTGCCAGCAGTCCAGGGGGCCCCCACGAGCAGTACTTC. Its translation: CASSPGGPHEQYF.

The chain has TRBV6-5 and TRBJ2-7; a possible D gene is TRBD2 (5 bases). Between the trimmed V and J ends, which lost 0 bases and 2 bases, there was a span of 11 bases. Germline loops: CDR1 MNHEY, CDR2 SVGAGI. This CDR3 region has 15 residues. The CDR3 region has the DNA TGTGCCAGCAGTTACTCTCTTACCGGGACCTACGAGCAGTACTTC. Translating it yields CASSYSLTGTYEQYF.

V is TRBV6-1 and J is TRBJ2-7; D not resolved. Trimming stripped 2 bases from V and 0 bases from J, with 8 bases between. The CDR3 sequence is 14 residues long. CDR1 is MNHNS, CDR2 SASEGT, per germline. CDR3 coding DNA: TGTGCCAGCAGTGAACGGTCGAACTCCTACGAGCAGTACTTC. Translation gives CASSERSNSYEQYF.

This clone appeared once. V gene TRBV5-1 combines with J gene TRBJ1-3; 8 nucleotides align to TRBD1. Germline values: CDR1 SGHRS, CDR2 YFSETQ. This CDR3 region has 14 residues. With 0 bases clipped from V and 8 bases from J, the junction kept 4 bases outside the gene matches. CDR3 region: CASSLGTGSDTIYF. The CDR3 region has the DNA TGCGCCAGCAGCTTGGGGACAGGGTCGGACACCATATATTTT.

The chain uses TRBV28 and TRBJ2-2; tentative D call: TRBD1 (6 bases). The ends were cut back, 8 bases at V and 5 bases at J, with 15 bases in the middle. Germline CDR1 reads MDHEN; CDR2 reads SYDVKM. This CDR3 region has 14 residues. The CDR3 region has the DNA TGTGCCAGCTCTTCAGGACAGAGGACCGGGGAGCTGTTTTTT. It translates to CASSSGQRTGELFF.

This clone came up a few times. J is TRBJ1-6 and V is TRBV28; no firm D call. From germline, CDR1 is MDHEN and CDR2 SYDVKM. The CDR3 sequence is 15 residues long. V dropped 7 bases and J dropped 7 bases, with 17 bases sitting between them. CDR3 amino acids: CASIPQSGGNSPLHF. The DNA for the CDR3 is TGTGCCAGCATCCCTCAGAGTGGAGGAAATTCACCCCTCCACTTT.

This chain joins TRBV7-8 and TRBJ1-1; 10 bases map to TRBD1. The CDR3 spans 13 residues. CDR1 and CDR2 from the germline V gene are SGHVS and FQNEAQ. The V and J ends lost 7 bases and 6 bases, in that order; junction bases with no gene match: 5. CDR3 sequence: CASIDRGRSEAFF. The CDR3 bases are TGTGCCAGCATCGACAGGGGGCGGTCTGAAGCTTTCTTT.

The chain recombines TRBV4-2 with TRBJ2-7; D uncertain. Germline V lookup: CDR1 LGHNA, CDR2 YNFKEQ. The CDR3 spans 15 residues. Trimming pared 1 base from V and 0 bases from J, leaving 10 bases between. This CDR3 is CASSQAVGFSYEQYF. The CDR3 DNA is TGTGCCAGCAGCCAAGCAGTAGGCTTCTCCTACGAGCAGTACTTC.

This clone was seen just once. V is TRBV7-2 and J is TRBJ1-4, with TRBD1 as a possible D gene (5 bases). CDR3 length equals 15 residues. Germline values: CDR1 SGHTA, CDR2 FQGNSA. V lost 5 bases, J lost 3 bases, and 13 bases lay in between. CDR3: CASSKSYRSNEKLFF. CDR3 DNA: TGTGCCAGCAGCAAATCTTACAGGTCTAATGAAAAACTGTTTTTT. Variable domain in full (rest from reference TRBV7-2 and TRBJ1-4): GAGVSQSPSNKVTEKGKDVELRCDPISGHTALYWYRQSLGQGLEFLIYFQGNSAPDKSGLPSDRFSAERTGGSVSTLTIQRTQQEDSAVYLCASSKSYRSNEKLFFGSGTQLSVL.

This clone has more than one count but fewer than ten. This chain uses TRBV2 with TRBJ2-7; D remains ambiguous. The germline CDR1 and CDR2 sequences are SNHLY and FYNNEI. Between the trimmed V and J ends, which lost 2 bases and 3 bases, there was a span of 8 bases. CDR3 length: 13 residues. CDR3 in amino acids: CASSEPFYYEQYF. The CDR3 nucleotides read TGTGCCAGCAGTGAACCTTTCTACTACGAGCAGTACTTC. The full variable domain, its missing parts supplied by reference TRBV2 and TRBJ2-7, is EPEVTQTPSHQVTQMGQEVILRCVPISNHLYFYWYRQILGQKVEFLVSFYNNEISEKSEIFDDQFSVERPDGSNFTLKIRSTKLEDSAMYFCASSEPFYYEQYFGPGTRLTVT.

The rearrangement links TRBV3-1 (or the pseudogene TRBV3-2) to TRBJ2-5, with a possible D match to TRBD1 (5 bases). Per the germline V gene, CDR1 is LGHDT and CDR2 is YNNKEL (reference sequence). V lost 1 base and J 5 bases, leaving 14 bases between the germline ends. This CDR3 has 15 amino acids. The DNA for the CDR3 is TGTGCCAGCAGCCAAGTTCGGACAAGATCGGAGACCCAGTACTTC. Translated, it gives CASSQVRTRSETQYF.

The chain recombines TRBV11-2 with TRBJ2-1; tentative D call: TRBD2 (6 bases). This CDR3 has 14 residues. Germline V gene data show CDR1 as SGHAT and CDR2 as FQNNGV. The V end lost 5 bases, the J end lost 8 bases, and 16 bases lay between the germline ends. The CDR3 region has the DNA TGTGCCAGCAGCCGCGGGGCAGTCCGGGATGAGCAGTTCTTC. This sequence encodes CASSRGAVRDEQFF.